A selection of T cell receptor beta chains follows, all from one sample in a study of Graves' ophthalmopathy and Graves' hyperthyroidism. Using its own MiXCR run on the multiplex PCR reads, TCRdb lists one record per CDR3 protein. The sample gives roughly 170,000 distinct CDR3 sequences, roughly 36% of which show up once; nearly 9% is in the top ten. The specimen sequenced was peripheral blood. The receptors come from a man aged 25-45 years with Graves' ophthalmopathy. Each CDR3 is given with its conserved first and last residue. Fields, in order: clone size, D gene, CDR3 length, V gene, J gene, CDR3 protein, CDR3 DNA. The D gene is left open where the match is weak. Clone size is given for some rows only: seen once, a few or many times, or a class if the clone is expanded.

many,.,11,TRBV2,TRBJ1-2,CASLGRSGYTF,TGTGCCAGCCTCGGCAGGTCTGGCTACACCTTC
many,.,16,TRBV19,TRBJ2-7,CASSPRSTGLTGEQYF,TGTGCCAGTAGTCCCCGCTCGACAGGACTCACCGGCGAGCAGTACTTC
once,.,14,TRBV12-3/TRBV12-4,TRBJ1-5,CASSFLADNQPQHF,.
many,.,15,TRBV12-3/TRBV12-4,TRBJ2-6,CASSFYRAGANVLTF,TGTGCCAGCAGTTTCTACAGGGCTGGGGCCAACGTCCTGACTTTC
few,TRBD2,15,TRBV11-2,TRBJ2-7,CASSLESPRESEQYF,TGTGCCAGCAGCTTAGAGAGTCCGCGGGAGTCCGAGCAGTACTTC
.,.,14,TRBV29-1,TRBJ1-3,CSVGQGVSGNTIYF,TGCAGCGTTGGGCAGGGCGTATCTGGAAACACCATATATTTT
.,.,11,TRBV6-5,TRBJ1-2,CASSSIDSPIF,TGTGCCAGCAGTTCAATAGACAGCCCTATTTTC
.,TRBD1,13,TRBV20-1,TRBJ1-2,CSARQGDIYGYTF,TGCAGTGCGAGACAGGGGGACATCTATGGCTACACCTTC
many,.,16,TRBV24-1,TRBJ2-2,CATSSSGDLYTGELFF,TGTGCCACCAGTTCGTCAGGGGACCTCTACACCGGGGAGCTGTTTTTT
.,TRBD2,17,TRBV7-2,TRBJ2-7,CASSLDGKASGTYEQYF,TGTGCCAGCAGCTTAGACGGTAAGGCTAGCGGTACCTACGAGCAGTACTTC
.,TRBD2,14,TRBV20-1,TRBJ2-4,CSSGLAGLTDIQYF,TGCAGTTCTGGACTAGCGGGATTAACGGACATTCAGTACTTC
many,.,15,TRBV18,TRBJ2-7,CASSLGARAYYEQYF,TGTGCCAGCTCACTCGGCGCCAGGGCTTACTACGAGCAGTACTTC
many,TRBD1,13,TRBV9,TRBJ2-7,CASSIRGMGEQYF,TGTGCCAGCAGCATCAGGGGGATGGGGGAGCAGTACTTC